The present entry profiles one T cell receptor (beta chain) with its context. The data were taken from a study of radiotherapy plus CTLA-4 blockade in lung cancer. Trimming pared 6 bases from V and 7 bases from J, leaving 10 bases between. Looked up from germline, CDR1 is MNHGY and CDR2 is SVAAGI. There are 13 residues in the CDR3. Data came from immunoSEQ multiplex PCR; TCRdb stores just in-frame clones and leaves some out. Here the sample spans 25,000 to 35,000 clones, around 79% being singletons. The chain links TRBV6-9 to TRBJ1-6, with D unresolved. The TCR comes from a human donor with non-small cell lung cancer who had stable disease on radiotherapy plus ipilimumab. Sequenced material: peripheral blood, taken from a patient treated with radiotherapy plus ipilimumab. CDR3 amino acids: CASSGRTNSPLHF. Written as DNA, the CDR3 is TGTGCCAGCAGCGGACGGACCAATTCACCCCTCCACTTT.